This T cell receptor beta chain comes out of a study of blood T cell repertoires in COVID-19. Study as a whole: COVID-19 samples from acute and convalescent phases originated in the United States, Italy and Spain. The analysed material was cDNA or gDNA that came from T cells, B-cell-depleted T cells, or PBMCs.

Germline values: CDR1 LNHDA, CDR2 SQIVND (reference sequence). CDR3 size: 11 residues. Deletions cut 7 bases from V and 4 bases from J, with 7 bases between. In the original analysis: Cell counts per sample came from amplifying reference gene primers. Some clones are missing from TCRdb's copy, which holds only in-frame ones; the method was immunoSEQ multiplex PCR. V, J and clone size are those of that table, while D and trimming were read from the DNA. This table holds over 200,000 clones, 85% to 90% found once. The TCR originated in a man in his fifties with COVID-19, enrolled during active disease. Material: peripheral blood. The rearrangement uses TRBV19 and TRBJ1-1; D gene unclear. The CDR3 spells CASIQFTEAFF. The CDR3 DNA reads as TGTGCCAGTATCCAATTCACTGAAGCTTTCTTT.